This TCR beta chain was profiled in a study of blood T cells in healthy people across ages. Notes on this clonotype: Its antigen is unknown.

For the second PCR, which ran for about 7 to 11 cycles, a sample-barcoded 5' primer and a J-beta primer mix were used. Each of the cDNA molecules was tagged by a template-switch adaptor with 12 random nucleotides. TCRdb redid the calling of the 5' RACE reads with MiXCR, one entry per CDR3 protein. The sample has hundreds of thousands of distinct CDR3 sequences; roughly half are singletons. After removal of 5 bases from V and 0 bases from J, the junction contained 3 bases not matched to a gene. The CDR3 is 16 residues long. Germline loops: CDR1 MNHEY, CDR2 SVGAGI. Every donor gave ten milliliters of peripheral blood. Study-level findings and limits: Observed TCR beta diversity showed a strong correlation with the percentage of naive T cells as measured by flow cytometry.

This clonotype was obtained from a woman at least 80 years old in good health. Sequences were obtained from blood. The chain combines TRBV6-5 with TRBJ2-2; 10 nucleotides match TRBD2. The CDR3 sequence: CASSRGTSANTGELFF. CDR3 nucleotide sequence: TGTGCCAGCAGTAGAGGGACTAGCGCGAACACCGGGGAGCTGTTTTTT.